In this sample, the clone carrying this TCR beta chain turned up many times. This sample was included in a study of neurological immune-mediated disorders. TCRdb re-analysed the 5' RACE reads in MiXCR, keeping a single row per CDR3 protein. The table lists approximately 100,000 distinct CDR3 sequences, 3.5% of them singletons. The CDR3 spans 12 residues. In germline, CDR1 is DFQATT, CDR2 SNEGSKA (reference sequence). The V end was cut by 0 bases, the J end by 6 bases, with 9 bases between. The TCR originated in a woman younger than 30 with multiple sclerosis. The chain has TRBV20-1 and TRBJ2-7, with D possibly matching TRBD2 (5 bases). The sample comprised PBMCs. CDR3 sequence (DNA): TGCAGTGCTAGAGACGGGGTAGGCGAGCAGTACTTC. Residues: CSARDGVGEQYF.